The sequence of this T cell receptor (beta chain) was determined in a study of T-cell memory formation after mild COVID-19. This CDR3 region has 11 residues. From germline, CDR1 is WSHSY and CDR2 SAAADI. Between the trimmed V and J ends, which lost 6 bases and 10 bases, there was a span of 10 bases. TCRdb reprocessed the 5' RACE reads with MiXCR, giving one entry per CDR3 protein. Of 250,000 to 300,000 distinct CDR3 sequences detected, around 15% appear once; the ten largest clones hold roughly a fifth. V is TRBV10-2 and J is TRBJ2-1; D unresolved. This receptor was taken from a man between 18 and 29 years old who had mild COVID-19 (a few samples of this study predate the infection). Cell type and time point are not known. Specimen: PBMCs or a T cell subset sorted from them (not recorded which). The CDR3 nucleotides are TGCGCCAGCAGACGGGCACGGGAGCAGTTCTTC. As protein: CASRRAREQFF.